This TCR beta chain was recorded in a study of shared clonotypes between healthy human individuals. Points from the study as a whole: A few donors showed sharing of about 4.6% of naive CD4 clonotypes. Sequencing depth was expected to influence donor clonotype sharing. Despite large depth, sorted-subset datasets appeared incompletely sequenced.

Both subsets, CD45RA+ naive and CD45RA-negative memory, were split from the CD4+ cells. A remark on this clone: Its specificity is unknown.

The data were produced by immunoSEQ multiplex PCR, yet TCRdb's version contains in-frame clones alone and is incomplete. The sample shows roughly 2 million clones, approximately 94% of them seen only once. This TCR was recovered from a man between 18 and 35 years old in good health. Sequenced: naive CD4+ T cells sorted from blood. Indicated subset: CD45RA+ positively selected.

CDR3 protein: CASSRRDSPTQQYF. The DNA for the CDR3 is TGTGCCAGCAGTCGCCGGGACTCCCCTACGCAGCAGTACTTC. V usage is TRBV6-5 and J usage is TRBJ2-7; TRBD2 is a possible D gene (6 bases). This CDR3 has 14 amino acids. Germline loops: CDR1 MNHEY, CDR2 SVGAGI. The V gene lost 5 bases and the J gene lost 8 bases, with 19 bases spanning the gap.